These 28 T cell receptor beta chains were all obtained from the same sample, sequenced in a study of early T cells in non-severe SARS-CoV-2 infection. A single record per CDR3 protein comes from TCRdb applying MiXCR to the 5' RACE reads. The table records 21,000 or so distinct CDR3 sequences, roughly 5.3% of them present only once. Specimen: whole blood. The receptor set was obtained from an adult who was a healthcare worker with PCR-confirmed SARS-CoV-2 infection or an uninfected control (not recorded which).

This clonotype was detected ten times or more. The V call is TRBV7-2, the J call TRBJ2-6; no firm D call. Germline V gene sequence: CDR1 SGHTA, CDR2 FQGNSA. V lost 0 bases and J lost 0, with 9 bases in between. This CDR3 contains 17 residues. CDR3 region: CASSLAGGSSGANVLTF. CDR3 sequence (DNA): TGTGCCAGCAGCTTAGCGGGCGGTAGCTCTGGGGCCAACGTCCTGACTTTC.

There are many counts of this clonotype. This chain uses TRBV20-1 with TRBJ2-4; 8 bases agree with TRBD1. V lost 3 bases to trimming and J lost 7 bases; unmatched junction nucleotides: 5. The V gene's germline CDR1 is DFQATT and CDR2 SNEGSKA (reference sequence). The CDR3 has 13 residues. The CDR3 DNA reads as TGCAGTGCTAGTCGGGCAGGGGGCAACATTCAGTACTTC. Protein sequence: CSASRAGGNIQYF.

The sample holds many counts of this clonotype. This chain joins TRBV6-2 or TRBV6-3 and TRBJ1-5; D call uncertain. The CDR3 has 14 residues. V was clipped by 2 bases and J by 0 bases, with 5 bases between them. Germline lookup yields CDR1 MNHEY and CDR2 SVGEGT. CDR3 amino acids: CASSYTDSNQPQHF. CDR3 in DNA: TGTGCCAGCAGTTACACAGATAGCAATCAGCCCCAGCATTTT.

The chain links TRBV21-1 to TRBJ2-7; the table's D call, TRBD2, has no DNA check behind it. TRBV21-1 is assigned pseudogene status. CDR3 length: 16 residues. DNA of the CDR3: TGTGCCAGCAGCACTGCTCCCGGGACTAGCGGATACGAGCAGTACGTC. Its protein product is CASSTAPGTSGYEQYV.

The table lists this clonotype with a few counts. This chain links TRBV7-3 with TRBJ2-1; TRBD2 agrees at 7 bases. J gave up 7 bases and V 1 base, and 7 bases lay outside the gene matches. The CDR3 length is 15 residues. CDR1 SGHTA and CDR2 FQGTGA come from the germline V gene. As DNA, the CDR3 is TGTGCCAGCAGCTTAAGGTCTAGCGGTAAGAATGAGCAGTTCTTC. Translated, it gives CASSLRSSGKNEQFF.

This clonotype was found many times. The chain joins TRBV5-8 to TRBJ2-3, with no clear D. V lost 0 bases to trimming and J lost 4 bases, with 12 bases between them. The length of the CDR3 is 15 residues. Germline V gives CDR1 SGHTS, CDR2 YDEGEE. The CDR3 is CASSLASTGSDTQYF. CDR3 DNA: TGTGCCAGCAGCTTGGCTTCTACCGGGTCAGATACGCAGTATTTT.

This clonotype was detected ten times or more. Here the CDR3 DNA reads TGTGCCAGCAGTTTCGGGACAGGGGACAATGAGCAGTTCTTC. Residues: CASSFGTGDNEQFF. The V and J genes are TRBV12-3 or TRBV12-4 and TRBJ2-1, with 10 bases lining up with TRBD1. The CDR3 has 14 amino acids. V was pared by 3 bases and J by 5 bases, with 1 base of the junction left unmatched.

At least ten counts were recorded for this clonotype. V gene TRBV10-2 combines with J gene TRBJ1-5; 7 nucleotides line up with TRBD1. Germline CDR1 reads WSHSY; CDR2 reads SAAADI. This CDR3 comprises 14 residues. The trim removed 5 bases at V and 6 bases at J, leaving 7 bases unmatched. This CDR3 is CASSQAGGSQPQHF. The CDR3 nucleotides read TGCGCCAGCAGTCAGGCAGGGGGTAGTCAGCCCCAGCATTTT.

This clonotype is medium-sized in the sample. The J gene is TRBJ2-1, the V gene TRBV12-3 or TRBV12-4, with D possibly called TRBD1 or TRBD2 (5 bases each). This CDR3 region has 16 residues. Trimming stripped 5 bases from V and 7 bases from J, with 21 bases between. CDR3 coding DNA: TGTGCCAGCAGTCCAGTCAGGGACCGGTCGGGGAATGAGCAGTTCTTC. Its protein is CASSPVRDRSGNEQFF.

This clonotype was seen ten or more times. The CDR3 reads CASSGPTDRGSNSNQPQHF. CDR3 nucleotide sequence: TGTGCCAGCAGTGGGCCTACGGACAGGGGATCTAATAGCAATCAGCCCCAGCATTTT. The chain recombines TRBV2 with TRBJ1-5; 9 bases fit TRBD1. This CDR3 spans 19 amino acids. The ends lost 4 bases at V and 0 bases at J; junction bases unmatched: 13. The germline V gene encodes CDR1 SNHLY and CDR2 FYNNEI.

This clonotype occurred many times. This chain's CDR3 is CASSRDGSYEQYF. The CDR3 DNA sequence: TGTGCCAGCTCACGGGACGGGTCCTACGAGCAGTACTTC. J is TRBJ2-7 and V is TRBV18; D could derive from TRBD1 or TRBD2 (5 bases each). This CDR3 comprises 13 residues. Trimming stripped 4 bases from V and 1 base from J, with 8 bases between. The germline CDR1 and CDR2 sequences are KGHSH and LQKENI.

This clonotype was detected many times. V is TRBV18 and J is TRBJ2-2; TRBD1 matches 8 bases. The CDR3 sequence is 15 residues long. After removal of 0 bases from V and 6 bases from J, the junction contained 3 bases not matched to a gene. Germline V gene sequence: CDR1 KGHSH, CDR2 LQKENI. CDR3 in amino acids: CASSPPRQGSGELFF. The CDR3 region has the DNA TGTGCCAGCTCACCACCACGACAGGGGTCCGGGGAGCTGTTTTTT.

The table lists this clonotype with many counts. The J gene is TRBJ1-1, the V gene TRBV18, with 9 nucleotides matching TRBD1. With 2 bases clipped from V and 4 bases from J, the junction kept 5 bases outside the gene matches. Germline V CDR1 and CDR2: KGHSH, LQKENI. The CDR3 runs to 15 residues. The CDR3 is CASSPKQGAGTEAFF. The CDR3 DNA sequence: TGTGCCAGCTCACCAAAACAGGGGGCTGGCACTGAAGCTTTCTTT.

This clonotype turned up a few times. This chain joins TRBV4-2 and TRBJ1-4; D remains ambiguous. This CDR3 is 12 amino acids long. Germline V lookup: CDR1 LGHNA, CDR2 YNFKEQ. The ends were cut back, 8 bases at V and 4 bases at J, with 8 bases in the middle. In DNA form, the CDR3 reads TGTGCCAGCGGGAAGAGTAATGAAAAACTGTTTTTT. This translates into CASGKSNEKLFF.

At least ten counts were recorded for this clonotype. CDR3 residues: CASRQGTGYTF. CDR3 nucleotides: TGCGCCAGCAGACAGGGTACCGGCTACACCTTC. This chain joins TRBV10-1 and TRBJ1-2; weak D call: TRBD1 (6 bases). Germline V gene sequence: CDR1 WNHNN, CDR2 SYGVQD (reference sequence). The CDR3 has 11 residues. Deletions cut 6 bases from V and 8 bases from J, with 10 bases between.

This clonotype was picked up many times. CDR3 residues: CSAKRKETQYF. In DNA, the CDR3 is TGCAGTGCAAAACGTAAAGAGACCCAGTACTTC. The V call is TRBV20-1, the J call TRBJ2-5; D gene ambiguous. Germline loops: CDR1 DFQATT, CDR2 SNEGSKA (reference sequence). V was pared by 6 bases and J by 3 bases, with 8 bases between. This CDR3 comprises 11 residues.

In this sample, this clonotype turned up many times. The chain employs TRBV24-1 and TRBJ2-1; 10 nucleotides agree with TRBD2. The CDR3 has 17 amino acids. V shed 3 bases, J shed 4 bases, and the junction held 8 bases outside the gene matches. Germline V gene lookup returns CDR1 KGHDR and CDR2 SFDVKD. The CDR3 spells CATSDTSGRVSYNEQFF. The CDR3 bases are TGTGCCACCAGTGATACCAGCGGGAGGGTATCATACAATGAGCAGTTCTTC.

This clonotype was observed many times. The chain carries TRBV29-1 and TRBJ1-3; perhaps TRBD1 as D (6 bases). This CDR3 has 15 residues. Trimming pared 6 bases from V and 0 bases from J, leaving 15 bases between. Germline V lookup: CDR1 SQVTM, CDR2 ANQGSEA. The CDR3 sequence is CSVPGERGSGNTIYF. The CDR3 coding sequence is TGCAGCGTGCCAGGGGAGCGGGGCTCTGGAAACACCATATATTTT.

This clonotype was detected only a few times. The chain joins TRBV12-5 to TRBJ1-1; possible D gene TRBD1, 5 bases. Germline V gene lookup returns CDR1 LGHNT and CDR2 FRNRAP. The V and J ends lost 5 bases and 1 base respectively, with 8 bases between them. This CDR3 contains 13 residues. CDR3 region: CASGLTENTEAFF. In nucleotides, the CDR3 is TGTGCTAGTGGTCTGACAGAGAACACTGAAGCTTTCTTT. The variable domain in full, with the rest retrieved from reference TRBV12-5 and TRBJ1-1, is DARVTQTPRHKVTEMGQEVTMRCQPILGHNTVFWYRQTMMQGLELLAYFRNRAPLDDSGMPKDRFSAEMPDATLATLKIQPSEPRDSAVYFCASGLTENTEAFFGQGTRLTVV.

By its share, this clonotype is medium-sized (0.01 to 0.1%). The chain couples TRBV20-1 to TRBJ2-1; D remains unclear. Trimming took 6 bases from V and 4 from J, leaving 13 bases between them. Per germline, CDR1 DFQATT and CDR2 SNEGSKA (reference sequence). The CDR3 has 13 amino acids. The DNA for the CDR3 is TGCAGTGCAATAATAGGAGATTACAATGAGCAGTTCTTC. Its protein is CSAIIGDYNEQFF.

This clonotype was counted ten times or more. CDR3 residues: CSVATTSGSSYNEQFF. The CDR3 DNA follows: TGCAGCGTAGCGACGACTAGCGGAAGCTCCTACAATGAGCAGTTCTTC. The chain joins TRBV29-1 to TRBJ2-1; TRBD2 aligns across 9 bases. The CDR3 length is 16 residues. Germline V gene lookup returns CDR1 SQVTM and CDR2 ANQGSEA. V lost 6 bases, J lost 0 bases, and 9 bases stayed unmatched.

This clonotype has ten or more counts. V and J are TRBV28 and TRBJ2-3, with D possibly TRBD2 on 5 matching bases. The CDR3 sequence is 15 residues long. The germline V gene encodes CDR1 MDHEN and CDR2 SYDVKM. V lost 5 bases to trimming and J lost 0 bases, with 12 bases between them. Here the CDR3 reads CASSTRRTSTDTQYF. The CDR3 DNA reads TGTGCCAGCAGTACACGTAGGACTAGCACAGATACGCAGTATTTT.

This clonotype was detected many times. The chain employs TRBV20-1 and TRBJ2-1; TRBD2 aligns across 8 bases. The CDR3 has 14 amino acids. Germline CDR1 DFQATT, CDR2 SNEGSKA (reference sequence). V trimming: 6 bases; J trimming: 3 bases; junction bases outside the gene matches: 7. The CDR3 loop is CSAPTSGLYNEQFF. CDR3 coding DNA: TGCAGTGCCCCTACTAGCGGACTCTACAATGAGCAGTTCTTC.

This clonotype was detected a few times. The rearrangement joins TRBV9 to TRBJ2-7; no reliable D call. V was trimmed by 1 base and J by 6 bases, leaving 11 bases between them. The CDR3 covers 13 residues. Germline V gene lookup returns CDR1 SGDLS and CDR2 YYNGEE. CDR3 in DNA: TGTGCCAGCAGCGTATCGGACCTCGGCGAGCAGTACTTC. It is translated as CASSVSDLGEQYF.

The sample holds many counts of this clonotype. J is TRBJ2-2 and V is TRBV12-3 or TRBV12-4; the D is unclear. The CDR3 covers 15 residues. Deletions cut 6 bases from V and 0 bases from J, with 11 bases between. Here the CDR3 DNA reads TGTGCCAGCAGAGGCGAGCGACCGAACACCGGGGAGCTGTTTTTT. Translation: CASRGERPNTGELFF.

This clonotype was counted at least ten times. This chain links TRBV3-1 with TRBJ2-3; TRBD2 aligns across 8 bases. J gave up 2 bases and V 4 bases, and 14 bases lay outside the gene matches. The germline gives CDR1 LGHDT, CDR2 YNNKEL (reference sequence). The CDR3 runs 18 residues. This CDR3 reads CASSLRAPLAGFTDTQYF. CDR3 nucleotides: TGTGCCAGCAGCCTCCGGGCCCCGCTAGCGGGCTTCACAGATACGCAGTATTTT.

This clonotype came up many times. This sequence joins TRBV24-1 and TRBJ2-1; D is perhaps TRBD1 (5 bases). The CDR3 is made up of 13 amino acids. Looked up from germline, CDR1 is KGHDR and CDR2 is SFDVKD. Trimming pared 3 bases from V and 8 bases from J, leaving 10 bases between. The CDR3: CATSDNLGDEQFF. The CDR3 DNA is TGTGCCACCAGTGATAATTTAGGGGATGAGCAGTTCTTC.

This clonotype was detected many times. The chain uses TRBV6-4 and TRBJ2-1; 11 bases align to TRBD2. V gave up 0 bases and J gave up 5 bases; unmatched junction bases: 0. The CDR3 runs to 15 residues. CDR1 MRHNA and CDR2 SNTAGT come from the germline V gene. The CDR3 coding sequence is TGTGCCAGCAGTGACTCGACTAGCGGGAACAATGAGCAGTTCTTC. Its protein product is CASSDSTSGNNEQFF.